The 27 T cell receptor beta chains given below trace back to one sample, sequenced in a study of early T cells in non-severe SARS-CoV-2 infection (dated by TCRdb to about 2021). The library was generated by 5' RACE. Sequencing took place on a NextSeq 500. TCRdb cleaned the public reads at Q25 with fastp, built clones with MiXCR and kept in-frame beta chains. Merged by CDR3 protein, the rows form single entries marked with the most common genes and DNA. The sample records tens of thousands of distinct CDR3 sequences, 9.3% of which are singletons. The ten most abundant clones make up more than 13% of the sample. What was sequenced was whole blood. The receptors stem from an adult who was a healthcare worker with PCR-confirmed SARS-CoV-2 infection or an uninfected control (not recorded which).

This clonotype has at least ten counts. The chain combines TRBV7-9 with TRBJ1-1; no clear D. The germline gives CDR1 SEHNR, CDR2 FQNEAQ (reference sequence). The CDR3 runs 14 residues. Trimming pared 5 bases from V and 2 bases from J, leaving 12 bases between. The CDR3 region is CASSRSGANTEAFF. Here the CDR3 DNA reads TGTGCCAGCAGCCGATCGGGCGCAAACACTGAAGCTTTCTTT.

This clonotype was counted between two and nine times. The chain joins TRBV28 to TRBJ2-7, with D unresolved. CDR3 length: 11 residues. Trimming stripped 1 base from V and 6 bases from J, with 4 bases between. Germline V gene data show CDR1 as MDHEN and CDR2 as SYDVKM. DNA of the CDR3: TGTGCCAGCAGTTTATCTGGCGAGCAGTACTTC. Translation gives CASSLSGEQYF.

The V gene is TRBV11-2, the J gene TRBJ2-5; TRBD2 is a possible D gene (6 bases). Germline CDR1 is SGHAT and CDR2 is FQNNGV. V was trimmed by 5 bases and J by 2 bases, leaving 12 bases between them. This CDR3 is built from 14 residues. This chain's CDR3 is CASSPTGTQETQYF. The CDR3 nucleotides read TGTGCCAGCAGCCCAACCGGGACTCAAGAGACCCAGTACTTC.

This clonotype came up many times. The chain joins TRBV27 to TRBJ1-2; D not certain. The CDR3 covers 11 residues. In germline, CDR1 is MNHEY, CDR2 SMNVEV (reference sequence). Trimming shortened V by 6 bases and J by 9 bases, and 11 bases separated the two germline ends. Here the CDR3 DNA reads TGTGCCAGCAGCGCCGGAGTCAGCTACACCTTC. Translated, it gives CASSAGVSYTF.

In this sample, this clonotype turned up many times. V usage is TRBV6-1 and J usage is TRBJ2-7; D tentatively fits TRBD1 or TRBD2 (5 bases each). V was pared by 6 bases and J by 9 bases, with 12 bases between. The CDR3 sequence is 11 residues long. Germline V gene lookup returns CDR1 MNHNS and CDR2 SASEGT. The chain's CDR3 is CASRGTWTQYF. The CDR3 DNA follows: TGTGCCAGCAGGGGGACCTGGACGCAGTACTTC.

The sample holds a few counts of this clonotype. This chain joins TRBV29-1 and TRBJ2-1, with a weak D call TRBD1 (6 bases). CDR1 is SQVTM, CDR2 ANQGSEA, per germline. The germline V and J ends were trimmed by 4 bases and 5 bases, with 15 bases remaining between them. This CDR3 is built from 14 residues. The DNA for the CDR3 is TGCAGCGTTGTGATCCGGGACAAGAACAATGAGCAGTTCTTC. Amino acids: CSVVIRDKNNEQFF.

This clonotype appeared many times. The J gene is TRBJ2-5, the V gene TRBV11-2; D remains unclear. Germline-derived CDR1 and CDR2 are SGHAT and FQNNGV. The CDR3 has 12 amino acids. The V and J ends lost 0 bases and 9 bases respectively, with 8 bases between them. CDR3 coding DNA: TGTGCCAGCAGCTTAGATGAGCGAGCCCAGTACTTC. Its protein product is CASSLDERAQYF. The variable domain in full, with the rest retrieved from reference TRBV11-2 and TRBJ2-5, is EAGVAQSPRYKIIEKRQSVAFWCNPISGHATLYWYQQILGQGPKLLIQFQNNGVVDDSQLPKDRFSAERLKGVDSTLKIQPAKLEDSAVYLCASSLDERAQYFGPGTRLLVL.

The chain uses TRBV20-1 and TRBJ2-4, with D maybe TRBD1 (6 bases). CDR1 and CDR2 (germline): DFQATT, SNEGSKA (reference sequence). The V end was cut by 4 bases, the J end by 1 base, with 14 bases between. The CDR3 covers 15 residues. CDR3 bases: TGCAGTGCTACGCTACAGGGAAATGCCAAAAACATTCAGTACTTC. This codes for CSATLQGNAKNIQYF.

There are many counts of this clonotype. The gene calls are TRBV2 and TRBJ2-1; D is unresolved. The germline V and J ends were trimmed by 2 bases and 7 bases, with 15 bases remaining between them. CDR1 and CDR2 from the germline V gene are SNHLY and FYNNEI. This CDR3 spans 15 amino acids. The CDR3: CASSESSAPWNEQFF. The CDR3 DNA reads TGTGCCAGCAGTGAATCTTCGGCACCTTGGAATGAGCAGTTCTTC.

This clonotype was seen a handful of times. At one of its ends the junction is not consistent with the germline gene, which may arise from a read error. The rearrangement links TRBV11-2 to TRBJ2-5; D may match TRBD1 or TRBD2 (5 bases each). The CDR3 is 15 residues long. The germline CDR1 and CDR2 sequences are SGHAT and FQNNGV. The CDR3 sequence: CASSQLGVFGETQYF. CDR3 nucleotide sequence: TGCGCCAGCAGCCAGTTGGGGGTATTTGGGGAGACCCAGTACTTC.

The chain is built from TRBV7-9 and TRBJ1-3; D uncertain. Germline lookup yields CDR1 SEHNR and CDR2 FQNEAQ (reference sequence). Trimming pared 2 bases from V and 0 bases from J, leaving 8 bases between. The CDR3 covers 15 residues. The CDR3 nucleotides are TGTGCCAGCAGCTTACGTTCGACCTCTGGAAACACCATATATTTT. This sequence encodes CASSLRSTSGNTIYF.

This clonotype was found many times. The J gene is TRBJ2-7, the V gene TRBV6-6; possible D gene TRBD1, 6 bases. CDR1 and CDR2 (germline): MNHNY, SVGAGI (reference sequence). V was clipped by 5 bases and J by 2 bases, with 19 bases between them. This CDR3 region has 16 residues. CDR3 loop: CASSRADSPFTYEQYF. The CDR3 nucleotides read TGTGCCAGCAGTCGGGCGGACAGCCCTTTCACCTACGAGCAGTACTTC.

This clonotype was counted at least ten times. This chain uses TRBV20-1 with TRBJ2-1; 7 bases agree with TRBD2. V was clipped by 7 bases and J by 2 bases; unmatched bases: 11. The CDR3 covers 15 residues. Germline loops: CDR1 DFQATT, CDR2 SNEGSKA (reference sequence). DNA of the CDR3: TGCAGTGTTAACGGCGGGAGAGGGACCTACAATGAGCAGTTCTTC. Translating it yields CSVNGGRGTYNEQFF.

The sample holds one count of this clonotype. The chain uses TRBV4-1 and TRBJ2-3; D unresolved. Trimming pared 4 bases from V and 0 bases from J, leaving 5 bases between. In germline, CDR1 is MGHRA, CDR2 YSYEKL. CDR3 length: 13 amino acids. The CDR3 here is CASSPPSTDTQYF. CDR3 DNA: TGCGCCAGCAGCCCGCCAAGCACAGATACGCAGTATTTT.

The chain links TRBV28 to TRBJ2-1; D is uncertain. The CDR3 has 15 amino acids. The V and J ends lost 5 bases and 0 bases respectively, with 11 bases between them. Germline V lookup: CDR1 MDHEN, CDR2 SYDVKM. In DNA form, the CDR3 reads TGTGCCAGCAGTATGCTACCGGGCTCCTACAATGAGCAGTTCTTC. This translates into CASSMLPGSYNEQFF. Full variable domain (outside the CDR3, taken from reference TRBV28 and TRBJ2-1): DVKVTQSSRYLVKRTGEKVFLECVQDMDHENMFWYRQDPGLGLRLIYFSYDVKMKEKGDIPEGYSVSREKKERFSLILESASTNQTSMYLCASSMLPGSYNEQFFGPGTRLTVL.

This clonotype came up many times. The rearrangement links TRBV14 to TRBJ2-7; 10 nucleotides line up with TRBD2. The CDR3 extends over 15 amino acids. CDR1 SGHDN and CDR2 FVKESK come from the germline V gene. V lost 6 bases, J lost 5 bases, and 10 bases stayed unmatched. CDR3 DNA: TGTGCCAGCAGACCTCTAGCGGGAGAAGCCCACGAGCAGTACTTC. Its protein is CASRPLAGEAHEQYF.

This clonotype was detected many times. This sequence joins TRBV7-2 and TRBJ1-6, with a possible D match to TRBD1 (5 bases). Trimming took 6 bases from V and 7 from J, leaving 13 bases between them. The length of the CDR3 is 14 residues. The V gene's germline CDR1 is SGHTA and CDR2 FQGNSA. The CDR3 sequence is CASRPGTENSPLHF. For the CDR3, the DNA is TGTGCCAGCAGACCCGGGACGGAAAATTCACCCCTCCACTTT. Variable domain in full (rest from reference TRBV7-2 and TRBJ1-6): GAGVSQSPSNKVTEKGKDVELRCDPISGHTALYWYRQSLGQGLEFLIYFQGNSAPDKSGLPSDRFSAERTGGSVSTLTIQRTQQEDSAVYLCASRPGTENSPLHFGNGTRLTVT.

This clonotype occurred many times. The chain carries TRBV28 and TRBJ1-2; the match to TRBD1 covers 7 bases. CDR3 size: 14 residues. Per the germline V gene, CDR1 is MDHEN and CDR2 is SYDVKM. V was clipped by 5 bases and J by 6 bases; unmatched bases: 9. CDR3 DNA sequence: TGTGCCAGCAGTCCCCTCCGGGACAGTCATGGCTACACCTTC. It encodes CASSPLRDSHGYTF.

This clonotype was counted only a few times. The chain joins TRBV7-2 to TRBJ2-7; 7 nucleotides line up with TRBD2. The CDR3 consists of 14 residues. CDR1 is SGHTA and CDR2 is FQGNSA in the germline V gene. V was clipped by 5 bases and J by 3 bases; unmatched bases: 7. The CDR3 nucleotides read TGTGCCAGCAGCCAAAGCGGGACCCTCTACGAGCAGTACTTC. Encoded protein: CASSQSGTLYEQYF.

This clonotype was observed many times. This chain uses TRBV29-1 with TRBJ2-2; unclear D gene. Trimming cost V 7 bases and J 6 bases, with 9 bases left between them. CDR1 SQVTM and CDR2 ANQGSEA come from the germline V gene. This CDR3 has 11 residues. The CDR3 protein is CSAEKAGELFF. For the CDR3, the DNA is TGCAGCGCCGAGAAGGCCGGGGAGCTGTTTTTT.

In this sample, this clonotype turned up a few times. The rearrangement links TRBV27 to TRBJ2-3, with TRBD2 as a possible D gene (6 bases). Germline values: CDR1 MNHEY, CDR2 SMNVEV (reference sequence). The germline V and J ends were trimmed by 7 bases and 2 bases, with 16 bases remaining between them. This CDR3 spans 15 amino acids. CDR3 DNA sequence: TGTGCCAGCAACCTTAGCGGAGACAACACAGATACGCAGTATTTT. Amino acid sequence: CASNLSGDNTDTQYF.

This clonotype was observed many times. The gene calls are TRBV27 and TRBJ1-5, with D maybe TRBD1 (6 bases). The ends were cut back, 2 bases at V and 13 bases at J, with 15 bases in the middle. The germline gives CDR1 MNHEY, CDR2 SMNVEV (reference sequence). The length of the CDR3 is 13 residues. The CDR3 region is CASSLEGRGEQHF. As DNA, the CDR3 is TGTGCCAGCAGTTTAGAAGGAAGGGGGGAACAGCATTTT.

This clonotype was seen many times. A junction end diverges from the germline sequence, so it may reflect a read error. The rearrangement links TRBV10-3 to TRBJ2-1; no firm D call. This CDR3 has 14 residues. CDR1 and CDR2 from the germline V gene are ENHRY and SYGVKD. CDR3 nucleotide sequence: TGTGCCATCAGTGAGTCTCGTAACCCTAGTCTCCCGGTCTTC. As protein: CAISESRNPSLPVF.

This clonotype was picked up a small number of times. The chain uses TRBV7-2 and TRBJ2-7, with 9 bases that match TRBD2. After removal of 4 bases from V and 3 bases from J, the junction contained 10 bases not matched to a gene. The CDR3 extends over 16 amino acids. Germline V CDR1 and CDR2: SGHTA, FQGNSA. This CDR3 reads CASSSQGLAKNYEQYF. As DNA, the CDR3 is TGTGCCAGCAGCTCCCAGGGACTAGCAAAGAACTACGAGCAGTACTTC.

This clonotype was seen repeatedly, ten times or more. Here the CDR3 DNA reads TGTGCCAGCTCCCGAAACGCAGGGGACTCCTACAATGAGCAGTTCTTC. This gives the protein CASSRNAGDSYNEQFF. V usage is TRBV18 and J usage is TRBJ2-1, with D possibly TRBD1 on 6 matching bases. V was cut by 6 bases and J by 0 bases, with 15 bases left in between. Germline assignment: CDR1 KGHSH and CDR2 LQKENI. The CDR3 is 16 amino acids.

This clonotype was picked up a small number of times. The V and J genes are TRBV3-1 and TRBJ1-2, with TRBD1 matching over 7 bases. Germline lookup yields CDR1 LGHDT and CDR2 YNNKEL (reference sequence). V trimming: 1 base; J trimming: 8 bases; junction bases outside the gene matches: 4. The CDR3 is made up of 13 amino acids. The CDR3 DNA reads as TGTGCCAGCAGCCAAGCGAGACAGGGAGGCTACACCTTC. Residues: CASSQARQGGYTF.

The chain uses TRBV7-8 and TRBJ1-2, with 9 bases fitting TRBD1. CDR3 length: 20 amino acids. Looked up from germline, CDR1 is SGHVS and CDR2 is FQNEAQ. V dropped 5 bases and J dropped 4; count of bases not matched to a gene: 23. The CDR3 is CASSPKAGTGSSEYGYGYTF. The CDR3 coding sequence is TGTGCCAGCAGCCCAAAAGCCGGGACAGGGAGTTCCGAATACGGCTATGGCTACACCTTC.